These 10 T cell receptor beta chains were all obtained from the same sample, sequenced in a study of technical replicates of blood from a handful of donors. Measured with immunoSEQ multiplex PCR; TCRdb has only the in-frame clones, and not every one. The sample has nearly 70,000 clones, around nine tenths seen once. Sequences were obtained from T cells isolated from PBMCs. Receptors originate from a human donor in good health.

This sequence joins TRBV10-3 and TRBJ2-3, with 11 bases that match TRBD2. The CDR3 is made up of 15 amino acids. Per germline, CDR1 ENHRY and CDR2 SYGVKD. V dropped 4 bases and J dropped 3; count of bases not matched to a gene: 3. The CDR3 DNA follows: TGTGCCATCAGTGCCACTAGCGGGAGTACAGATACGCAGTATTTT. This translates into CAISATSGSTDTQYF.

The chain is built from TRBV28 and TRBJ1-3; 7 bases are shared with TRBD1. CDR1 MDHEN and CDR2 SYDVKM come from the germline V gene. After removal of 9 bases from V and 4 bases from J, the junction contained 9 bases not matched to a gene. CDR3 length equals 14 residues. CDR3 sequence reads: CASIMTGTGNTIYF. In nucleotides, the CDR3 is TGTGCCAGTATCATGACAGGGACAGGAAACACCATATATTTT.

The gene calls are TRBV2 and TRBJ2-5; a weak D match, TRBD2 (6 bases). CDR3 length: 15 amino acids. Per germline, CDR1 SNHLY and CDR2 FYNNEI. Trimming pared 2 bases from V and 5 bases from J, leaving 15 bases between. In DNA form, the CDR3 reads TGTGCCAGCAGTGAACTAGGAACTAGCTATGAGACCCAGTACTTC. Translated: CASSELGTSYETQYF.

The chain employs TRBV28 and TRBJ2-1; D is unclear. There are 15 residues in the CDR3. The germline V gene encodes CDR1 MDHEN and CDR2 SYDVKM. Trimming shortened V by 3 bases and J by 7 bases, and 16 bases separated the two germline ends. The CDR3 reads CASSFYGSHENEQFF. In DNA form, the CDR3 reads TGTGCCAGCAGTTTTTACGGGTCCCACGAAAATGAGCAGTTCTTC.

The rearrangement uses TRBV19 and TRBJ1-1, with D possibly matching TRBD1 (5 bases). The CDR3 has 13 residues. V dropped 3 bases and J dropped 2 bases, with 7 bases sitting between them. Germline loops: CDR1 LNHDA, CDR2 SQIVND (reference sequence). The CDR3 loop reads CASSMTVNTEAFF. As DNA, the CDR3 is TGTGCCAGTAGTATGACAGTAAACACTGAAGCTTTCTTT. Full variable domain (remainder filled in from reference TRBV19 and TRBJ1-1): DGGITQSPKYLFRKEGQNVTLSCEQNLNHDAMYWYRQDPGQGLRLIYYSQIVNDFQKGDIAEGYSVSREKKESFPLTVTSAQKNPTAFYLCASSMTVNTEAFFGQGTRLTVV.

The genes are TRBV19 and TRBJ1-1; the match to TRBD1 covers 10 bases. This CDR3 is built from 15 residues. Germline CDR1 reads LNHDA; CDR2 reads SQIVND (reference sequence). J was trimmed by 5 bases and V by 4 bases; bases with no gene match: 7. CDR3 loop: CASSTQTGGKTEAFF. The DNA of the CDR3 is TGTGCCAGTAGTACTCAGACAGGGGGCAAAACTGAAGCTTTCTTT.

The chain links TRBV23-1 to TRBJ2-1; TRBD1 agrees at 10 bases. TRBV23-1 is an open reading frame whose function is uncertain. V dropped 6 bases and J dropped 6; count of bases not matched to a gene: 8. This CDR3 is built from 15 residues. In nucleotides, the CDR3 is TGCGCCAGCAGCCTAAGACAGGGGGCAGGCAATGAGCAGTTCTTC. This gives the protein CASSLRQGAGNEQFF.

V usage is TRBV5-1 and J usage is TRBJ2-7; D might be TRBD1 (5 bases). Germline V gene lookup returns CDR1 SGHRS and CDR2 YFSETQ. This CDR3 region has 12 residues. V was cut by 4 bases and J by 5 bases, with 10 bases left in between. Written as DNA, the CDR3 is TGCGCCAGCAGCCTCAGGGTCCACGAGCAGTACTTC. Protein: CASSLRVHEQYF.

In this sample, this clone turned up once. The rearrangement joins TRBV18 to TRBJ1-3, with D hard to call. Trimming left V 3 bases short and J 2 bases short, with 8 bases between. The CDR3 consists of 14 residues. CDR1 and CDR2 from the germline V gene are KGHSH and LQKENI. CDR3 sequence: CASSPMAAGNTIYF. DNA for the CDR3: TGTGCCAGCTCACCTATGGCAGCTGGAAACACCATATATTTT.

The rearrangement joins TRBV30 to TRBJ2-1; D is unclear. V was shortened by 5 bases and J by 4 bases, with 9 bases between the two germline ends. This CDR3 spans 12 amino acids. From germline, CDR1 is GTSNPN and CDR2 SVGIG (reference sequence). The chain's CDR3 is CAWCPGYNEQFF. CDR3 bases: TGTGCCTGGTGTCCCGGTTACAATGAGCAGTTCTTC.